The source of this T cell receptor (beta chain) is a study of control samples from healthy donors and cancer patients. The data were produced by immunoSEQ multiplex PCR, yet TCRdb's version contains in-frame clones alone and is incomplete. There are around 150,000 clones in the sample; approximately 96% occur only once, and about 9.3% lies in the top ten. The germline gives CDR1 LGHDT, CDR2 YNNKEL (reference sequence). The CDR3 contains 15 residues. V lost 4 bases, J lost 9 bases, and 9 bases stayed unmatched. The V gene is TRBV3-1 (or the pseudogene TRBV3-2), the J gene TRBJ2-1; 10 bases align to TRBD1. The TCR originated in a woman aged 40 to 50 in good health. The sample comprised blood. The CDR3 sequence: CASSPPTTGGTEQFF. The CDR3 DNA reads TGTGCCAGCAGCCCCCCCACGACAGGGGGCACTGAGCAGTTCTTC.